The entry below describes one TCR beta chain. This clonotype was recorded a few times. This receptor's antigen is unknown. No base quality information exists; no much larger clone differs at one position. Sequencer: Illumina HiSeq 2500. Quantitative 5'-RACE with molecular barcodes was the method used to prepare the TCR beta libraries. On the authors' methods: Disease-linked TCR variants were identified with a new computational method built on a probabilistic model of VDJ rearrangement. TCRdb trimmed the raw reads at Q25, called clones with MiXCR and kept productive beta chains. Rows are unified per CDR3 protein, each entry keeping the most common DNA and genes. The V and J calls shown here were made by TCRdb, not taken from the authors' results. Within this sample are 340,000 or so distinct CDR3 sequences, with roughly 14% of them counted one time only. Clones ranked in the top ten supply 0.9% to 1.2% of the sample.

Clipping removes 4 bases from V and 4 bases from J, with 7 as the unmatched junction base count. CDR1 and CDR2, per the germline V gene, are SNHLY and FYNNEI. The cysteine opens and the phenylalanine closes a CDR3 of 15 amino acids. The DNA shown is the 45-base CDR3, in frame from base 1. These data come from a study of CD8 T cells in ankylosing spondylitis (dated 2017 in TCRdb). Study-level background: The study profiled T cell receptor beta repertoires in healthy donors and ankylosing spondylitis patients to find disease-linked TCR variants. Peripheral blood was sampled, and synovial fluid was additionally collected from ankylosing spondylitis patients. The full study cohort comprised around 25 ankylosing spondylitis patients and 85 to 120 healthy donors. Broader findings and caveats from the paper: Some motif variants were previously reported in synovial fluid and blood of reactive arthritis patients, suggesting common disease-initiation mechanisms. Significant enrichment of the disease-linked clones was reported in matched synovial fluid samples from ankylosing spondylitis patients. Blood from ankylosing spondylitis patients appeared to be characterized by a TCR beta motif made up of several highly homologous amino acid variants. The disease-linked clones showed a CD8+ phenotype and occurred at relatively low frequencies in peripheral blood.

The chain is made from TRBV2 and TRBJ2-3, with 8 central nucleotides matching TRBD2. This TCR derives from a male donor with ankylosing spondylitis or in good health (not recorded which). The sample was blood, either unsorted or a sorted T cell fraction (not recorded which). Here is the DNA: TGTGCCAGCAGTGCCCGGACTAGCACAGCAGATACGCAGTATTTT. Its translation is CASSARTSTADTQYF.